This T cell receptor beta chain is drawn from a study of CD8 T cells in ankylosing spondylitis (dated by TCRdb to the late 2010s). Background for the entire study: The study profiled T cell receptor beta repertoires in healthy donors and ankylosing spondylitis patients to find disease-linked TCR variants. Peripheral blood was sampled, and synovial fluid was also collected from ankylosing spondylitis patients. In total, the full study cohort was made up of 100 to 140 healthy donors and 25 to 30 ankylosing spondylitis patients.

The junction carries 14 bases between V and J, which are trimmed by 5 bases and 2 bases respectively. CDR1 DFQATT and CDR2 SNEGSKA are derived from the germline V gene (reference sequence). The cysteine opens and the phenylalanine closes a CDR3 of 14 amino acids. CDR3 DNA only is kept here, 42 bases in frame from base 1. Broad study findings and their caveats: A TCR beta motif made up of several highly homologous amino acid variants appeared to be characteristic of blood from ankylosing spondylitis patients. Some motif variants had previously been reported in the synovial fluid and blood of reactive arthritis patients, which suggests shared mechanisms of disease initiation. The disease-linked clones showed a CD8+ phenotype and occurred at relatively low frequencies in peripheral blood. The disease-linked clones were reported as significantly enriched in matched synovial fluid samples from ankylosing spondylitis patients.

Details on this clonotype: What antigen it recognizes has not been identified. No base-level quality is on record; no much larger clone is a single base apart.

The instrument given in TCRdb is Illumina MiSeq. Quantitative 5'-RACE with molecular barcodes was the method used to prepare the TCR beta libraries. Under the source paper's analysis protocol: Disease-linked TCR variants were identified with a new computational method built on a probabilistic model of VDJ rearrangement. TCRdb's own reprocessing of the public reads used fastp at Q25 and MiXCR and kept productive beta chains. Under each unique CDR3 protein, matching rows form one entry showing the most common genes and DNA. The V and J calls and clone size come from TCRdb's table, not from the authors' own analysis. A total of roughly 25,000 distinct CDR3 sequences appear in this sample, about 15% of them only once. The ten biggest clones cover under 30% of the sample.

The chain joins TRBV20-1 to TRBJ2-3, with the D call tentatively TRBD1 or TRBD2, each fitting 5 bases. The TCR sequence derives from a male donor with ankylosing spondylitis or in good health (not recorded which). Sequencing was done on a sample of blood. The bases read TGCAGTGCTGTGACCGGGACCTCCACAGATACGCAGTATTTT. It encodes CSAVTGTSTDTQYF.